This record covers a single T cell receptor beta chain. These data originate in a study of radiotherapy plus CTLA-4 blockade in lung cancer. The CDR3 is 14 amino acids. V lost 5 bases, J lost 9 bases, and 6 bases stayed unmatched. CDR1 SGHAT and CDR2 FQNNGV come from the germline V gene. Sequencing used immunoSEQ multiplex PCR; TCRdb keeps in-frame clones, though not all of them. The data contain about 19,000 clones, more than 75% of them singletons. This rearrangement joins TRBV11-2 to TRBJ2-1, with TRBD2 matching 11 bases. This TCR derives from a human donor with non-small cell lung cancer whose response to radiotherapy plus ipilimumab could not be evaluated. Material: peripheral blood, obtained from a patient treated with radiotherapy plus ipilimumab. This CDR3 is CASSLTSGRGEQFF. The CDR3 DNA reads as TGTGCCAGCAGCCTAACTAGCGGGAGAGGTGAGCAGTTCTTC.